This T cell receptor beta chain was recorded in a study of blood T cell repertoires in COVID-19. Germline loops: CDR1 SGHTS, CDR2 YDEGEE. The V gene end was trimmed by 3 bases and the J gene end by 6 bases; junction bases not matched to a gene: 12. The CDR3 is made up of 17 amino acids. The table came from immunoSEQ multiplex PCR; TCRdb's copy has only in-frame clones and leaves some out. This sample has approximately 240,000 clones, with approximately 90% found just once. The V call is TRBV5-8, the J call TRBJ1-5; TRBD1 matches 10 bases. The sequenced sample was PBMCs or T cells enriched from blood (not recorded which). This clonotype was obtained from a young woman with acute COVID-19. In DNA, the CDR3 is TGTGCCAGCAGCTCGGGACAGGGGACCCTGTCACGTCAGCCCCAGCATTTT. This sequence encodes CASSSGQGTLSRQPQHF.